These T cell receptor beta chains were read from a single sample in a study of blood T cell repertoires in COVID-19. Only in-frame clones appear in the TCRdb table, and some are missing; sequencing was by immunoSEQ multiplex PCR. The table includes 140,000 or so clones, 85% to 90% detected once. Sequencing was performed on PBMCs or T cells enriched from blood (not recorded which). The receptors were gathered from a man in his fifties or sixties who had recovered from COVID-19. The CDR3 runs from the conserved cysteine through the conserved F or W. Each record gives: D gene, CDR3 length, clone size, V gene, J gene, CDR3 DNA, CDR3 protein. A D gene is named only where the DNA matches it firmly. The size entry is marked missing in some rows and otherwise reads once, few, many or a size class.

>NA|14|NA|TRBV4-2|TRBJ1-4
TGTGCCAGCAGCCAAGATACAGGGAGTGAAAAACTGTTTTTT
CASSQDTGSEKLFF
>NA|18|NA|TRBV30|TRBJ2-1
TGTGCCCCCGTCCACCAGGGGCCTCGGGTTGACGCTATTTATGAGCAGTTCTTC
CAPVHQGPRVDAIYEQFF
>NA|15|NA|TRBV25-1|TRBJ1-4
TGTGCCAGCAGTGATGCTAGCGCGACTAATGAAAAACTGTTTTTT
CASSDASATNEKLFF
>TRBD1|13|NA|TRBV28|TRBJ1-5
TGTGCCAGCAGGACAGGGGAGGTTCAGCCCCAGCATTTT
CASRTGEVQPQHF
>NA|15|NA|TRBV25-1|TRBJ2-5
TGTGCCAGCAGACAAGCCTCCGGCAGGCAAGAGACCCAGTACTTC
CASRQASGRQETQYF
>NA|15|NA|TRBV7-2|TRBJ2-3
TGTGCCAGCTCTAAGCGTGGGGCAAGCACAGATACGCAGTATTTT
CASSKRGASTDTQYF
>TRBD1|15|NA|TRBV10-3|TRBJ1-1
TGTGCCATCAGTGCGGGACAGGGGGTGAACACTGAAGCTTTCTTT
CAISAGQGVNTEAFF
>NA|11|few|TRBV27|TRBJ2-7
TGTGCCAGCAGTTTTGGGAGCAAGCAGTACTTC
CASSFGSKQYF
>TRBD2|16|NA|TRBV9|TRBJ2-1
TGTGCCAGCAGCGCCCTCAGCGGGACCTCCTACAATGAGCAGTTCTTC
CASSALSGTSYNEQFF
>NA|20|once|TRBV5-4|TRBJ1-2
TGTGCCAGCAGCTTGGTGGCCCATCGGGTCTCCGGCGGGGCTAACTATGGCTACACCTTC
CASSLVAHRVSGGANYGYTF
>NA|17|NA|TRBV9|TRBJ2-1
TGTGCCAGCAGCGTAGGGGTAGGGCGGGGAAAGGGGAATGAGCAGTTCTTC
CASSVGVGRGKGNEQFF
>NA|13|NA|TRBV28|TRBJ2-1
TGTGCCAGCAGTTTATTGCAGGGATTGGAGCAGTTCTTC
CASSLLQGLEQFF
>NA|15|NA|TRBV27|TRBJ1-5
TGTGCCAGGTCCCGAGGGGGGGTTAGGAATCAGCCCCAGCATTTT
CARSRGGVRNQPQHF